This record covers a single TCR beta chain. Its antigen is currently not known. Within one base of it there is no much larger clone, and no base qualities were kept. The time point tag for this specimen amounts to: neoterminal ileum biopsy at postoperative endoscopy, about 6 months after surgery. Eligible patients were adults with ileal or ileocolonic Crohn's disease who had an indication for ileocolonic resection. Before DNA extraction, whole ileal mucosal biopsies were kept frozen at -80 degrees C. Genomic DNA was isolated from frozen whole biopsies using a TRizol-based method, and the DNA was quantified with a NanoDrop 2000 spectrophotometer. This sample is part of a study of T cell repertoires in ileal Crohn's disease (dated by TCRdb to between 2017 and 2020). As for the study more broadly: The median duration of disease was 7.9 years, and at the time of surgery 35% to 45% of patients were active smokers. Every patient underwent surgery because of a complication, which was stricturing disease in around 61% of cases and penetrating disease in approximately 40%. Roughly half of the patients were given postoperative therapy, with around 11 receiving thiopurines and 18 receiving anti-TNF agents. The M6 samples were biopsies of the neoterminal ileum collected during postoperative colonoscopy. TCR repertoire analysis was performed in around 50 Crohn's disease patients drawn from a prospective multicentre cohort. Running in parallel with the study was a multicentre cohort set up to find predictors of early endoscopic recurrence following ileocolonic resection. A Rutgeerts score above i0 was used to define endoscopic postoperative recurrence. A total of 170 or so mucosal samples from around 57 patients were sequenced, collected from several sites on the surgical specimen and at postoperative endoscopy.

The paper as a whole reports these results and caveats: Only a subgroup of patients, of unstated size, had their mucosal CD4 and CD8 T cells sorted and sequenced. Higher high-frequency clone percentages at surgery were associated with endoscopic recurrence; all patients with clonality above 26.8% (18/57) had recurrence. The timing of postoperative endoscopy varied within the first year after surgery, and the median delay was approximately 7 months. Compared with CD4 T cells, sorted CD8 T cells held more high-frequency clones, which suggests that the mucosal expansions were mostly CD8. A significantly higher proportion of clonal expansions was observed in active smokers at surgery than in non-smokers (about 25% vs 20%, p=0.02).

About 500 nanograms of biopsy DNA per sample were submitted for commercial TCRB immunosequencing. Adaptive Biotechnology amplified the CDR3 regions from genomic DNA with a two-step multiplex PCR designed to control amplification bias. Primers for every V and J gene segment were used in the first PCR, and barcodes and Illumina adapters were added in the second PCR. CDR3 libraries were sequenced on an Illumina instrument. The authors' analysis ran thus. Vendor-provided pipelines were combined with custom analysis of raw data in R/Bioconductor under R version 3.3.0. Clonality, which ranges from 0 to 1, was calculated as the inverse of the normalised Shannon entropy across all productive clones. High-frequency clones were defined as the share of the repertoire taken up by the top 100 clones, keeping only clones that passed a 95% confidence test. The Simpson index measured repertoire diversity, and the Morisita-Horn index measured overlap between samples. The clones in this table, taken by TCRdb from immuneACCESS, are in-frame only. Not every clone is retained; where verified, under half of the shortfall comes from an unresolved V gene, and the cause of the rest is unknown. The DNA gave D and trimming, while V, J and clone size come from that table. The sample contains 15,000 to 20,000 clones, 72% of them found a single time. The ten most abundant clones make up roughly 4.1% of the sample.

This sequence was found in an adult with Crohn's disease. Sequenced material: ileal tissue.

The CDR3 amino acid sequence is: CASSWGLAGTFYEQYF. The sequenced DNA: TGCGCCAGCAGCTGGGGACTAGCGGGAACTTTTTACGAGCAGTACTTC. The chain is assembled from TRBV5-1 and TRBJ2-7; 13 bases in the junction line up with TRBD2. CDR1 and CDR2 were assigned from the germline V gene as SGHRS and YFSETQ. At the junction V is shortened by 3 bases and J by 4 bases; bases outside the gene matches: 7. The CDR3 numbers 16 residues from cysteine through phenylalanine. Just CDR3 DNA is preserved here, 48 bases in frame from base 1.